This T cell receptor (beta chain) was retrieved from a study of tumor and adjacent non-tumor tissue in lung cancer. Study details: Aged roughly 30 to 76 years, patients included roughly ten men and about 5 women with stage I to III disease.

Broader study findings: Top 100 clones took a larger repertoire share in normal lung. Tumor tissue had significantly higher TCR diversity than normal lung.

About this clonotype itself: The antigen is undetermined.

TCRbeta libraries were built with three rounds of nested PCR, modified from ARM-PCR. Via MiXCR, TCRdb re-called the multiplex PCR reads, giving one row per CDR3 protein. The profile covers more than 120,000 distinct CDR3 sequences, with around 61% appearing a single time and roughly 18% taken by the ten largest. The CDR3 runs 14 residues. Germline CDR1 reads SQVTM; CDR2 reads ANQGSEA. The trim removed 4 bases at V and 16 bases at J, leaving 16 bases unmatched. The template was RNA from unsorted bulk tissue. Newly diagnosed lung cancer patients had thoracic surgery in China, August–November 2014, without prior chemotherapy.

The receptor comes from a man between 60 and 70 years old with small cell lung cancer. This chain uses TRBV29-1 with TRBJ2-1; 10 bases match TRBD2. Sequencing input: lung tumor tissue. The CDR3 bases are TGCAGCGTTGTCCTCCTAGCGGGAGCGAATGGGCACTTCTTC. This encodes CSVVLLAGANGHFF.